The next 14 T cell receptor beta chains were all read from a single sample in a study of OX40 agonist ivuxolimab in advanced cancers. The data were produced by immunoSEQ multiplex PCR, yet TCRdb's version contains in-frame clones alone and is incomplete. The sample has tens of thousands of clones; roughly 94% are singletons. The sample was CD4+ or CD8+ T cells sorted from blood, taken in a trial of the OX40 agonist ivuxolimab. Receptors originate from an adult with an advanced solid tumor such as melanoma, head and neck, liver or kidney cancer.

The V and J genes are TRBV28 and TRBJ2-2; 7 positions agree with TRBD1. The CDR3 length is 14 residues. Looked up from germline, CDR1 is MDHEN and CDR2 is SYDVKM. J was trimmed by 5 bases and V by 6 bases; bases with no gene match: 6. The CDR3: CASRYRGATGELFF. CDR3 coding DNA: TGTGCCAGCAGATACAGGGGTGCAACCGGGGAGCTGTTTTTT.

The J gene is TRBJ2-5, the V gene TRBV4-3; no reliable D call. The V end lost 3 bases, the J end lost 0 bases, and 14 bases lay between the germline ends. Per germline, CDR1 LGHNA and CDR2 YSLEER. The CDR3 covers 16 residues. CDR3: CASSQAPGPYQETQYF. The CDR3 DNA reads as TGCGCCAGCAGCCAGGCCCCGGGTCCGTACCAAGAGACCCAGTACTTC.

The gene calls are TRBV27 and TRBJ2-1, with a possible D match to TRBD2 (6 bases). The V end lost 4 bases, the J end lost 10 bases, and 11 bases lay between the germline ends. Germline V lookup: CDR1 MNHEY, CDR2 SMNVEV (reference sequence). The CDR3 covers 12 residues. The CDR3 spells CASSSWTKEQFF. In DNA, the CDR3 is TGTGCCAGCAGTTCTTGGACTAAAGAGCAGTTCTTC.

This chain joins TRBV7-2 and TRBJ2-1; 10 bases align to TRBD1. With 5 bases clipped from V and 4 bases from J, the junction kept 5 bases outside the gene matches. The CDR3 has 15 amino acids. Germline CDR1 is SGHTA and CDR2 is FQGNSA. The CDR3 region has the DNA TGTGCCAGCAGCCCCGGGACAGGGGTTTACAATGAGCAGTTCTTC. It yields the protein CASSPGTGVYNEQFF.

This chain links TRBV6-6 with TRBJ1-1; D gene uncertain. V was pared by 7 bases and J by 2 bases, with 11 bases between. This CDR3 comprises 13 residues. Germline V gene sequence: CDR1 MNHNY, CDR2 SVGAGI (reference sequence). In nucleotides, the CDR3 is TGTGCCAGCACCCCCCTCCTTAACACTGAAGCTTTCTTT. Translating gives CASTPLLNTEAFF.

This chain connects TRBV6-1 to TRBJ1-5; weak D call: TRBD1 (6 bases). This CDR3 region has 18 residues. Between the trimmed V and J ends, which lost 3 bases and 0 bases, there was a span of 18 bases. In germline, CDR1 is MNHNS, CDR2 SASEGT. This chain's CDR3 is CASSEGRGWGYSNQPQHF. The CDR3, as DNA: TGTGCCAGCAGTGAGGGCAGGGGTTGGGGGTATAGCAATCAGCCCCAGCATTTT.

The chain joins TRBV20-1 to TRBJ2-3; D not resolved. V was clipped by 4 bases and J by 2 bases, with 4 bases between them. The CDR3 is made up of 11 amino acids. The V gene's germline CDR1 is DFQATT and CDR2 SNEGSKA (reference sequence). The CDR3 nucleotides read TGCAGTGCTACCCTCACAGATACGCAGTATTTT. Translation gives CSATLTDTQYF.

The gene calls are TRBV27 and TRBJ1-3; D is ambiguous. Germline values: CDR1 MNHEY, CDR2 SMNVEV (reference sequence). The CDR3 is made up of 13 amino acids. The V gene lost 3 bases and the J gene lost 3 bases, with 6 bases spanning the gap. The CDR3 here is CASSFRGGNTIYF. For the CDR3, the DNA is TGTGCCAGCAGTTTCCGGGGTGGAAACACCATATATTTT.

The chain employs TRBV7-9 and TRBJ2-4; tentatively, D is TRBD1 (6 bases). CDR1 and CDR2 from the germline V gene are SEHNR and FQNEAQ (reference sequence). V lost 0 bases and J lost 3, with 12 bases in between. The CDR3 runs to 16 residues. CDR3 residues: CASSLAGGNGKNIQYF. CDR3 sequence (DNA): TGTGCCAGCAGCTTAGCAGGGGGAAACGGCAAAAACATTCAGTACTTC.

The V and J genes are TRBV29-1 and TRBJ2-7; perhaps TRBD1 as D (6 bases). Trimming stripped 4 bases from V and 1 base from J, with 8 bases between. Germline values: CDR1 SQVTM, CDR2 ANQGSEA. This CDR3 has 12 residues. The CDR3: CSVGQGSYEQYF. The CDR3 nucleotides read TGCAGCGTTGGCCAGGGGTCCTACGAGCAGTACTTC.

The chain links TRBV6-5 to TRBJ2-7; 8 bases match TRBD1. In germline, CDR1 is MNHEY, CDR2 SVGAGI. The CDR3 covers 12 residues. The trim removed 11 bases at V and 3 bases at J, leaving 6 bases unmatched. The CDR3 DNA is TGTGCCGTCCACAGGGGGGACTACGAGCAGTACTTC. It encodes CAVHRGDYEQYF.

The V gene is TRBV27, the J gene TRBJ2-7; 10 bases fit TRBD2. The V and J ends lost 6 bases and 7 bases, in that order; junction bases with no gene match: 6. This CDR3 is built from 13 residues. Germline assignment: CDR1 MNHEY and CDR2 SMNVEV (reference sequence). The CDR3 DNA reads as TGTGCCAGCAGCGAGGGACTAGCGCGGGAGCAGTACTTC. Amino acid sequence: CASSEGLAREQYF.

The rearrangement links TRBV19 to TRBJ2-7; 10 nucleotides agree with TRBD2. The junction had 7 bases not matched to a gene; V was cut back by 4 bases and J by 4 bases. CDR3 size: 15 residues. Germline V CDR1 and CDR2: LNHDA, SQIVND (reference sequence). This chain's CDR3 is CASSTGAGGLYEQYF. The CDR3 DNA is TGTGCCAGTAGTACAGGAGCGGGAGGGCTATACGAGCAGTACTTC.

This chain joins TRBV6-5 and TRBJ2-2; TRBD1 matches 7 bases. Germline-derived CDR1 and CDR2 are MNHEY and SVGAGI. The CDR3 consists of 16 residues. V gave up 2 bases and J gave up 0 bases; unmatched junction bases: 3. For the CDR3, the DNA is TGTGCCAGCAGTTACGAAGGACAGGCGAACACCGGGGAGCTGTTTTTT. Translating gives CASSYEGQANTGELFF.